The 9 T cell receptor beta chains below all came from one sample that was sequenced in a study of blood T cell repertoires in COVID-19. Generated by immunoSEQ multiplex PCR, the TCRdb table keeps only in-frame clones and is missing some. The table lists fewer than 200,000 clones, roughly 85% of them singletons. The sequencing input was peripheral blood. These receptors all stem from a man in his fifties or sixties with active or convalescent COVID-19.

This chain connects TRBV27 to TRBJ1-5; D is uncertain. CDR3 size: 13 residues. Germline V CDR1 and CDR2: MNHEY, SMNVEV (reference sequence). V lost 6 bases and J 0 bases, leaving 6 bases between the germline ends. CDR3 region: CASRELSNQPQHF. The CDR3 bases are TGTGCCAGCAGGGAGCTTAGCAATCAGCCCCAGCATTTT.

The V gene is TRBV7-2, the J gene TRBJ2-2; weak D call: TRBD2 (5 bases). Trimming pared 5 bases from V and 0 bases from J, leaving 10 bases between. The CDR3 totals 15 residues. Germline CDR1 reads SGHTA; CDR2 reads FQGNSA. The CDR3 DNA reads as TGTGCCAGCAGCCAACGAGCGGCGAACACCGGGGAGCTGTTTTTT. Translating gives CASSQRAANTGELFF.

This clone was observed a handful of times. The chain employs TRBV11-3 and TRBJ2-7, with 11 bases identical to TRBD1. J was trimmed by 5 bases and V by 4 bases; bases with no gene match: 13. Germline-derived CDR1 and CDR2 are SGHNT and YENEEA. The CDR3 contains 17 residues. The CDR3 spells CASSSGQGANFDNEQYF. DNA of the CDR3: TGTGCCAGCAGCTCCGGACAGGGGGCGAATTTTGACAACGAGCAGTACTTC.

This clone was seen a handful of times. This CDR3 is CSASRQGIPSNYGYTF. For the CDR3, the DNA is TGCAGTGCTAGTCGACAGGGAATACCTTCTAACTATGGCTACACCTTC. The chain employs TRBV20-1 and TRBJ1-2; TRBD1 matches at 7 bases. The CDR3 loop spans 16 amino acids. Germline CDR1 reads DFQATT; CDR2 reads SNEGSKA (reference sequence). Trimming at V came to 3 bases and at J to 0 bases, leaving 10 bases not matched to a gene.

V and J are TRBV5-6 and TRBJ2-2, with D perhaps matching TRBD1 (6 bases). The germline V gene encodes CDR1 SGHDT and CDR2 YYEEEE. V dropped 2 bases and J dropped 2 bases, with 10 bases sitting between them. The CDR3 is 15 residues long. CDR3 sequence reads: CASSFRDINTGELFF. CDR3 sequence (DNA): TGTGCCAGCAGCTTCCGGGACATTAACACCGGGGAGCTGTTTTTT.

The chain employs TRBV6-2 or TRBV6-3 and TRBJ2-7; 7 positions agree with TRBD1. The V and J ends lost 5 bases and 2 bases, in that order; junction bases with no gene match: 3. CDR1 MNHEY and CDR2 SVGEGT come from the germline V gene. CDR3 length equals 13 residues. The CDR3 DNA is TGTGCCAGCAGTGGGACAGACCCCTACGAGCAGTACTTC. It encodes CASSGTDPYEQYF.

This chain connects TRBV4-1 to TRBJ2-7; 8 bases are shared with TRBD2. CDR3 size: 16 residues. Trimming at V came to 1 base and at J to 3 bases, leaving 8 bases not matched to a gene. The germline V gene encodes CDR1 MGHRA and CDR2 YSYEKL. The CDR3 DNA follows: TGCGCCAGCAGCCAAGGGTGGGCGGGAGGTGGCTACGAGCAGTACTTC. It is translated as CASSQGWAGGGYEQYF.

The V and J genes are TRBV19 and TRBJ2-4, with 7 bases aligning to TRBD1. With 7 bases clipped from V and 1 base from J, the junction kept 10 bases outside the gene matches. CDR3 length equals 16 residues. CDR1 and CDR2 from the germline V gene are LNHDA and SQIVND (reference sequence). The CDR3 DNA follows: TGTGCCAGTACCCAAAAAGAACAGGGGGCCAAAAACATTCAGTACTTC. It yields the protein CASTQKEQGAKNIQYF.

This rearrangement joins TRBV24-1 to TRBJ1-4; possible D gene TRBD1, 5 bases. Trimming shortened V by 3 bases and J by 8 bases, and 9 bases separated the two germline ends. CDR1 is KGHDR and CDR2 is SFDVKD in the germline V gene. CDR3 length: 13 residues. CDR3 sequence reads: CATSDPQEEKLFF. The CDR3 DNA reads TGTGCCACCAGTGATCCACAGGAGGAAAAACTGTTTTTT.